This is a list of T cell receptor beta chains from one sample in a study of blood T cell repertoires in COVID-19. The data were produced by immunoSEQ multiplex PCR, yet TCRdb's version contains in-frame clones alone and is incomplete. The sample yields about 100,000 clones, roughly 84% seen once. The sample taken for sequencing was peripheral blood. These receptors originate from a human donor in a cohort sampled during active COVID-19. Each CDR3 is given with its conserved first and last residue. The order of the fields is J gene, clone size, V gene, D gene, CDR3 DNA, CDR3 protein. D genes are given only for firm matches. Not every row has a clone size; where given, it reads once, few, many or a size class.

TRBJ2-3 NA TRBV30 NA TGTGCCTGGAGTACGAGGGTCGGTACGCAGTATTTT CAWSTRVGTQYF
TRBJ2-3 NA TRBV11-2 NA TGTGCCAGCAGTTTTTTTGGCGGGAGCACAGATACGCAGTATTTT CASSFFGGSTDTQYF
TRBJ2-2 NA TRBV3-1/TRBV3-2 NA TGTGCCAGCAGCCTAGGGGCCCGTAACACCGGGGAGCTGTTTTTT CASSLGARNTGELFF
TRBJ2-1 NA TRBV3-1/TRBV3-2 NA TGTGCCAGCCGCTCTGCGGGGACAGAGTACAATGAGCAGTTCTTC CASRSAGTEYNEQFF
TRBJ1-3 NA TRBV28 TRBD1 TGTGCCAGCAACAAACAGGGGGCAAATCTTGGAAACACCATATATTTT CASNKQGANLGNTIYF
TRBJ2-2 NA TRBV5-6 NA TGTGCCAGCAGCTTGGCCCCTGGGGGGACCGGGGAGCTGTTTTTT CASSLAPGGTGELFF
TRBJ2-1 NA TRBV7-9 TRBD2 TGTGCCAGCAGCTTAGGACTAGCGCCTAACTACAATGAGCAGTTCTTC CASSLGLAPNYNEQFF
TRBJ2-1 few TRBV29-1 NA TGCAGCGTTGTCCGGGAACTCTCACTATATGAGCAGTTCTTC CSVVRELSLYEQFF
TRBJ1-1 once TRBV18 NA TGTGCCAGCTCACCACCGAGGAGCATGAACACTGAAGCTTTCTTT CASSPPRSMNTEAFF
TRBJ1-3 few TRBV19 NA TGTGCCAGTACCGAACAGGGCTCTGGAAACACCATATATTTT CASTEQGSGNTIYF
TRBJ2-1 NA TRBV19 NA TGTGCCAGTAGTATTGGAGGCGCTTCGGCCAACAATGAGCAGTTCTTC CASSIGGASANNEQFF
TRBJ2-1 NA TRBV27 TRBD2 TGTGCCAGCAGTTTTAGCGGGAGGGCCGTTGAGCAGTTCTTC CASSFSGRAVEQFF
TRBJ2-2 NA TRBV3-1/TRBV3-2 TRBD2 TGTGCCAGCAGCCAGGGACTAGCGGGGCCAAACACCGGGGAGCTGTTTTTT CASSQGLAGPNTGELFF
TRBJ2-2 NA TRBV12-5 NA TGTGCTAGTGGTTTGGTATTGGGAGCGCCCACCGGGGAGCTGTTTTTT CASGLVLGAPTGELFF
TRBJ2-3 NA TRBV24-1 NA TGTGCCACCAGTGATTTAGGGGGAAGCACAGATACGCAGTATTTT CATSDLGGSTDTQYF
TRBJ2-4 NA TRBV2 NA TGTGCCAGCAGGCAGGACCTAGCGATCAAAAACATTCAGTACTTC CASRQDLAIKNIQYF
TRBJ2-6 NA TRBV19 TRBD1 TGTGCCAGTAGTACGGGACAGGGGGTGTACTCTGGGGCCAACGTCCTGACTTTC CASSTGQGVYSGANVLTF
TRBJ2-7 NA TRBV18 TRBD2 TGTGCCAGCTCACCACTTATGGGCGGGAGTAGCCACGAGCAGTACTTC CASSPLMGGSSHEQYF
TRBJ2-5 once TRBV5-1 NA TGCGCCAGCAGCTTGGGCGGCGGGGACCAAGAGACCCAGTACTTC CASSLGGGDQETQYF
TRBJ2-3 NA TRBV21-1 NA TGTGCCAGCAGCTCCCCCGGGACAGAACACATAGATACGCAGTATTTT CASSSPGTEHIDTQYF
TRBJ2-7 NA TRBV28 NA TGTGCCAGCAGTCTGGGACATGCCTACGAGCAGTACTTC CASSLGHAYEQYF
TRBJ2-1 NA TRBV9 NA TGTGCCAGCAGCGTCGCGGGAAGCTTCTCCTACAATGAGCAGTTCTTC CASSVAGSFSYNEQFF
TRBJ1-5 NA TRBV27 NA TGTGCCAGCAGTTTATCTGGCAGGGTGGATCAGCCCCAGCATTTT CASSLSGRVDQPQHF
TRBJ2-3 NA TRBV24-1 NA TGTGCCACCAGTGAGTCAAATATGATGGGACATATCACAGATACGCAGTATTTT CATSESNMMGHITDTQYF
TRBJ1-1 NA TRBV6-2/TRBV6-3 NA TGTGCCAGCAGCCTCCCGGGGGAAACGAGCACTGAAGCTTTCTTT CASSLPGETSTEAFF
TRBJ2-7 NA TRBV18 NA TGTGCCAGCTCGCGCGACGAGGTGCGGAGCTACGAGCAGTACTTC CASSRDEVRSYEQYF
TRBJ2-7 NA TRBV11-2 TRBD2 TGTGCCAGCAGGGTAGCGGGAGGTGCCTACGAGCAGTACTTC CASRVAGGAYEQYF
TRBJ2-7 once TRBV6-6 TRBD1 TGTGCCAGCAGAGGAGCAGGGGGAACCTACGAGCAGTACTTC CASRGAGGTYEQYF
TRBJ2-1 NA TRBV18 TRBD2 TGTGCCAGCTCACCACCGCCGGGAGCGGGGGAGCAGTTCTTC CASSPPPGAGEQFF
TRBJ1-5 NA TRBV7-8 NA TGTGCCAGCAGCTTAGGGGCAGAGGCGGGACCTCAGCATTTT CASSLGAEAGPQHF
TRBJ1-4 once TRBV28 NA TGTGCCAGCAGTTTATTACAGGGAAGGACGGGCAGCGCGCAGGCTGCAACTAATGAAAAACTGTTTTTT CASSLLQGRTGSAQAATNEKLFF
TRBJ1-1 NA TRBV20-1 TRBD1 TGCAGTGCTAGTCCATTCGGATTCGACAGGGCGATGAGTGAAGCTTTCTTT CSASPFGFDRAMSEAFF
TRBJ1-6 once TRBV12-3/TRBV12-4 NA TGTGCCAGCAGAGCCCCAGGTACGGCCCTCCACTTT CASRAPGTALHF
TRBJ1-2 NA TRBV20-1 TRBD1 TGCAGTGCTAGTCCCGGGACAGCTATCTATGGCTACACCTTC CSASPGTAIYGYTF
TRBJ2-1 few TRBV9 TRBD2 TGTGCCAGCAGTCGCGGTCTAGCGGGAGGGGACAATGAGCAGTTCTTC CASSRGLAGGDNEQFF
TRBJ2-7 NA TRBV4-3 TRBD1 TGCGCCAGCAGCCAAGGACAGGGAAGTGCCGACTACGAGCAGTACTTC CASSQGQGSADYEQYF
TRBJ2-5 NA TRBV6-2/TRBV6-3 TRBD2 TGTGCCAGCAGTTTTGCGGGAGGACACCAAGAGACCCAGTACTTC CASSFAGGHQETQYF
TRBJ2-7 NA TRBV4-3 TRBD1 TGCGCCAGCAGCCAAGGGACAGGGGTGGGCGAGCAGTACTTC CASSQGTGVGEQYF
TRBJ2-1 NA TRBV7-2 TRBD2 TGTGCCAGCAGCTCCCAGCGGGAGCGGTATGAGCAGTTCTTC CASSSQRERYEQFF
TRBJ2-3 NA TRBV15 TRBD1 TGTGCCACCAGCAGCTATACAGGGGGCGGGCGGGCAGATACGCAGTATTTT CATSSYTGGGRADTQYF
TRBJ1-1 once TRBV5-1 NA TGCGCCAGCAGCTTGTCCGGACAGAAGAACACTGAAGCTTTCTTT CASSLSGQKNTEAFF
TRBJ2-2 NA TRBV7-2 NA TGTGCCAGCAGCTTACAGACAAATGCCGGGGAGCTGTTTTTT CASSLQTNAGELFF
TRBJ2-7 few TRBV5-4 TRBD2 TGTGCCAGCAGCTCCGGAGCGGGAGGGCCCTACGAGCAGTACTTC CASSSGAGGPYEQYF
TRBJ1-5 NA TRBV5-4 NA TGTGCCAGCAGCCTGGAGGGGGGCAATCAGCCCCAGCATTTT CASSLEGGNQPQHF
TRBJ1-5 many TRBV18 NA TGTGCCAGCTCACCAGGCGCGGCGCGGCCCCAGCATTTT CASSPGAARPQHF
TRBJ1-4 NA TRBV5-4 TRBD1 TGTGCCAGCAGCGTCGGGACAGCCGTTGGGGAAAAACTGTTTTTT CASSVGTAVGEKLFF
TRBJ2-2 NA TRBV28 TRBD2 TGTGCCAGCTTTGCGGGGGGTCGTGTGGCCGGGGAGCTGTTTTTT CASFAGGRVAGELFF
TRBJ2-2 NA TRBV7-2 NA TGTGCCAGCACTAGATCGGTGGCGGCGGGCACCGGGGAGCTGTTTTTT CASTRSVAAGTGELFF
TRBJ2-1 NA TRBV7-2 TRBD1 TGTGCCAGCAGACTTGACAGGGGGGAGTACAATGAGCAGTTCTTC CASRLDRGEYNEQFF
TRBJ2-6 NA TRBV3-1/TRBV3-2 TRBD1 TGTGCCAGCAGCCAAGATCTCGGGGGACAGGGTGACGCTGGGGCCAACGTCCTGACTTTC CASSQDLGGQGDAGANVLTF
TRBJ2-1 NA TRBV6-2/TRBV6-3 TRBD2 TGTGCCAGCAGTTCGAGCATAGCGGGACCCTACAATGAGCAGTTCTTC CASSSSIAGPYNEQFF
TRBJ2-1 once TRBV15 TRBD2 TGTGCCACCAGCAGAGATCGCGGGACTAGTCATGAGCAGTTCTTC CATSRDRGTSHEQFF
TRBJ2-1 NA TRBV24-1 TRBD1 TGTGCCATCACAGGGGCCTGGGGGGAGCAGTTCTTC CAITGAWGEQFF
TRBJ1-6 NA TRBV7-2 NA TGTGCCAGCAGCCCAACAGGGTTCTATAATTCACCCCTCCACTTT CASSPTGFYNSPLHF
TRBJ2-3 NA TRBV24-1 NA TGTGCCACCAGTGTCCAGGGAAGCACAGATACGCAGTATTTT CATSVQGSTDTQYF
TRBJ1-5 NA TRBV6-6 TRBD1 TGTGCCAGCAGCCTGTTAGGGGGCCTAGGCAATCAGCCCCAGCATTTT CASSLLGGLGNQPQHF
TRBJ2-7 NA TRBV5-4 TRBD1 TGTGCCAGCAGCTTGGGTGGACAGGGGGTATTGAGGGAGCAGTACTTC CASSLGGQGVLREQYF
TRBJ2-2 NA TRBV11-2 TRBD2 TGTGCCAGCAGCTTAGCCGGGACTAGGTCCACCGGGGAGCTGTTTTTT CASSLAGTRSTGELFF
TRBJ1-5 NA TRBV10-3 NA TGTGCCATCAGTGAAAGTGGTCAACAGTTCAATCAGCCCCAGCATTTT CAISESGQQFNQPQHF
TRBJ1-5 few TRBV27 TRBD1 TGTGCCAGCAGACGACAGGGCTCGGAGCCCCAGCATTTT CASRRQGSEPQHF